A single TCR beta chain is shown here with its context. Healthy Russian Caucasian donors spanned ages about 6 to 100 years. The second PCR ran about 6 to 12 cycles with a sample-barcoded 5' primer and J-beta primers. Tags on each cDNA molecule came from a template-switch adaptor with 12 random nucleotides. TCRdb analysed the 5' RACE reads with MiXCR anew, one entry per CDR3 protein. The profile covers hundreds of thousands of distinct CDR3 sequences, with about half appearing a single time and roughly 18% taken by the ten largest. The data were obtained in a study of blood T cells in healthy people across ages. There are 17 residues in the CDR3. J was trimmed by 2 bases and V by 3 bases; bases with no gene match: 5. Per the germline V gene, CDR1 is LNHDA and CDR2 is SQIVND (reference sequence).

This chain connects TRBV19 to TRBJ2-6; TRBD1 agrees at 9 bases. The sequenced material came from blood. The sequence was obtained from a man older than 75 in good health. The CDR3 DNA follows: TGTGCCAGTAGTATCCCTACAGGGGGCACTGGGGCCAACGTCCTGACTTTC. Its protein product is CASSIPTGGTGANVLTF.